Presented here are 3 T cell receptor beta chains from one specimen sequenced in a study of T-cell memory formation after mild COVID-19 (dated by TCRdb to about 2021). Library generation was performed with 5' RACE. The data were produced on an Illumina NovaSeq 6000. TCRdb took the public reads, trimmed them with fastp at Q25, ran MiXCR for clone calling and kept in-frame beta chains. Merged by CDR3 protein, the rows form single entries marked with the most common genes and DNA. The sample records roughly 510,000 distinct CDR3 sequences, roughly 17% of which are singletons. Clones ranked in the top ten supply about 8.6% of the sample. What was sequenced was PBMCs or a T cell subset sorted from them (not recorded which). The receptors originated from an adult woman who had mild COVID-19 (a few samples of this study predate the infection). The sample titles of this study are shuffled in the database, so cell type and time point are left out; the donor was told from shared clones.

The chain has TRBV5-1 and TRBJ2-1; TRBD2 aligns across 7 bases. Looked up from germline, CDR1 is SGHRS and CDR2 is YFSETQ. V lost 4 bases, J lost 6 bases, and 10 bases stayed unmatched. The CDR3 has 15 residues. The CDR3 spells CASSVAGTTGNEQFF. Written as DNA, the CDR3 is TGCGCCAGCAGCGTTGCTGGGACTACGGGCAATGAGCAGTTCTTC. The full variable domain, completed using reference TRBV5-1 and TRBJ2-1, is KAGVTQTPRYLIKTRGQQVTLSCSPISGHRSVSWYQQTPGQGLQFLFEYFSETQRNKGNFPGRFSGRQFSNSRSEMNVSTLELGDSALYLCASSVAGTTGNEQFFGPGTRLTVL.

This clonotype was seen a handful of times. The rearrangement joins TRBV21-1 to TRBJ2-1; the table's D call of TRBD2 was not tested on the DNA. TRBV21-1 is reported as a pseudogene. The CDR3 consists of 20 residues. The CDR3 protein is CASSKEGLAGVSSSYNEQFF. The CDR3 nucleotides are TGTGCCAGCAGCAAAGAGGGACTAGCGGGGGTTTCGAGCTCCTACAATGAGCAGTTCTTC.

This clonotype was seen a few times. The chain links TRBV5-1 to TRBJ1-2, with TRBD1 identical over 7 bases. The CDR3 is made up of 15 amino acids. Germline CDR1 and CDR2: SGHRS and YFSETQ. The V gene end was trimmed by 2 bases and the J gene end by 6 bases; junction bases not matched to a gene: 10. DNA of the CDR3: TGCGCCAGCAGCTTAGGACAGGCCTCCTCCGATGGCTACACCTTC. Translating gives CASSLGQASSDGYTF.